The 32 T cell receptor beta chains below come from one sample, sequenced in a study of blood T cell repertoires in COVID-19. Libraries were prepared by immunoSEQ multiplex PCR; TCRdb keeps only in-frame clonotypes and omits some of them. Altogether fewer than 400,000 clones are present, around 87% being singletons, with the ten largest covering roughly 3.1%. Sample: peripheral blood. These receptors all stem from a human donor in a cohort sampled during active COVID-19.

This CDR3 is CASSLGGRSNSPLHF. CDR3 bases: TGTGCCAGCAGTTTAGGGGGCAGGAGTAATTCACCCCTCCACTTT. The V call is TRBV28, the J call TRBJ1-6; TRBD1 might be the D (6 bases). The length of the CDR3 is 15 residues. V shed 2 bases and J shed 6 bases, with 11 bases lying between them. CDR1 MDHEN and CDR2 SYDVKM come from the germline V gene. The full variable domain, in which reference TRBV28 and TRBJ1-6 provide the parts outside the CDR3, is DVKVTQSSRYLVKRTGEKVFLECVQDMDHENMFWYRQDPGLGLRLIYFSYDVKMKEKGDIPEGYSVSREKKERFSLILESASTNQTSMYLCASSLGGRSNSPLHFGNGTRLTVT.

This rearrangement joins TRBV10-2 to TRBJ2-1; 16 bases match TRBD2. The junction had 12 bases not matched to a gene; V was cut back by 2 bases and J by 2 bases. The CDR3 is made up of 21 amino acids. Germline values: CDR1 WSHSY, CDR2 SAAADI. The CDR3 spells CASSEGTSGRALDLAYNEQFF. CDR3 in DNA: TGCGCCAGCAGTGAGGGGACTAGCGGGAGGGCCCTAGATTTAGCCTACAATGAGCAGTTCTTC.

V gene TRBV5-1 combines with J gene TRBJ2-5; TRBD1 matches 8 bases. This CDR3 is 13 amino acids long. The ends lost 4 bases at V and 5 bases at J; junction bases unmatched: 4. CDR1 is SGHRS, CDR2 YFSETQ, per germline. The CDR3 region is CASSQGAEETQYF. For the CDR3, the DNA is TGCGCCAGCAGCCAGGGGGCCGAGGAGACCCAGTACTTC.

The genes are TRBV19 and TRBJ2-7; TRBD1 matches at 7 bases. CDR1 is LNHDA, CDR2 SQIVND, per germline (reference sequence). The CDR3 covers 15 residues. The V segment lost 4 bases and the J segment 2 bases; nucleotides outside the gene matches: 8. Here the CDR3 DNA reads TGTGCCAGTAGTACCACAGGGGACGGGACCTACGAGCAGTACTTC. Encoded protein: CASSTTGDGTYEQYF.

There are a few counts of this clone. The V gene is TRBV28, the J gene TRBJ1-6, with D possibly being TRBD1 (6 bases). Looked up from germline, CDR1 is MDHEN and CDR2 is SYDVKM. This CDR3 is 14 amino acids long. V was shortened by 2 bases and J by 7 bases, with 9 bases between the two germline ends. CDR3 coding DNA: TGTGCCAGCAGTTTAACAGGGTTAAATTCACCCCTCCACTTT. Translating gives CASSLTGLNSPLHF.

CDR3 nucleotide sequence: TGTGCCTGGAGGAAAGGGGTTGAGAATGGCTACACCTTC. It translates to CAWRKGVENGYTF. The chain carries TRBV30 and TRBJ1-2, with D perhaps TRBD1 (5 bases). Looked up from germline, CDR1 is GTSNPN and CDR2 is SVGIG (reference sequence). V lost 3 bases and J 6 bases, leaving 14 bases between the germline ends. The CDR3 runs 13 residues. The complete variable domain, with remaining parts taken from reference TRBV30 and TRBJ1-2, reads SQTIHQWPATLVQPVGSPLSLECTVEGTSNPNLYWYRQAAGRGLQLLFYSVGIGQISSEVPQNLSASRPQDRQFILSSKKLLLSDSGFYLCAWRKGVENGYTFGSGTRLTVV.

This clone was seen once. The rearrangement joins TRBV28 to TRBJ1-1; D gene unclear. V lost 5 bases and J 5 bases, leaving 15 bases between the germline ends. This CDR3 has 14 residues. Germline V gene data show CDR1 as MDHEN and CDR2 as SYDVKM. CDR3 sequence reads: CASSQPLQVTEAFF. The CDR3 DNA follows: TGTGCCAGCAGTCAGCCACTCCAGGTGACTGAAGCTTTCTTT.

The rearrangement uses TRBV7-9 and TRBJ2-1; 10 nucleotides agree with TRBD1. Germline V lookup: CDR1 SEHNR, CDR2 FQNEAQ (reference sequence). The CDR3 is 15 residues long. The ends lost 5 bases at V and 8 bases at J; junction bases unmatched: 9. The chain's CDR3 is CASSPRDRGMDEQFF. CDR3 nucleotides: TGTGCCAGCAGCCCAAGGGACAGGGGTATGGATGAGCAGTTCTTC.

The CDR3 sequence: CASRERGYEQYF. CDR3 sequence (DNA): TGTGCCAGCAGGGAGCGGGGCTACGAGCAGTACTTC. The chain joins TRBV2 to TRBJ2-7, with 7 bases identical to TRBD2. Germline trimming cut 6 bases from V and 3 bases from J; bases unmatched to any gene: 2. Germline V gene sequence: CDR1 SNHLY, CDR2 FYNNEI. There are 12 residues in the CDR3.

The chain has TRBV9 and TRBJ2-2; D possibly corresponds to TRBD2 (6 bases). V dropped 0 bases and J dropped 4 bases, with 10 bases sitting between them. Germline CDR1 and CDR2: SGDLS and YYNGEE. CDR3 length equals 15 residues. CDR3 sequence: CASSVGAGPTGELFF. The CDR3 region has the DNA TGTGCCAGCAGCGTAGGGGCGGGACCCACCGGGGAGCTGTTTTTT.

The V call is TRBV29-1, the J call TRBJ2-1; D gene unclear. The CDR3 is 11 residues long. The V and J ends lost 4 bases and 4 bases respectively, with 5 bases between them. Germline V lookup: CDR1 SQVTM, CDR2 ANQGSEA. CDR3 region: CSVGRYNEQFF. The CDR3 DNA reads as TGCAGCGTTGGCAGATACAATGAGCAGTTCTTC.

V and J are TRBV7-9 and TRBJ2-7; D unclear. The germline V gene encodes CDR1 SEHNR and CDR2 FQNEAQ (reference sequence). CDR3 length: 14 amino acids. V lost 6 bases and J lost 0, with 12 bases in between. CDR3 DNA: TGTGCCAGCAGACCTCAGGCTGGCTCCTACGAGCAGTACTTC. Amino acid sequence: CASRPQAGSYEQYF.

This sequence joins TRBV10-3 and TRBJ1-3; weak D call: TRBD1 (6 bases). CDR3 length equals 16 residues. Trimming removed 2 bases at V and 3 bases at J, with 14 bases between. Germline V gene data show CDR1 as ENHRY and CDR2 as SYGVKD. CDR3 sequence: CAISETSSGDGNTIYF. In DNA, the CDR3 is TGTGCCATCAGTGAGACCTCGTCAGGGGATGGAAACACCATATATTTT.

The gene calls are TRBV10-2 and TRBJ2-7; 10 bases match TRBD2. Unmatched junction bases numbered 8, after V lost 3 bases and J lost 3 bases. This CDR3 is built from 16 residues. Looked up from germline, CDR1 is WSHSY and CDR2 is SAAADI. DNA of the CDR3: TGCGCCAGCAGTGATCCCTCTAGCGGGAGAATCTACGAGCAGTACTTC. As protein: CASSDPSSGRIYEQYF.

This chain uses TRBV11-2 with TRBJ1-2, with D unclear. Germline loops: CDR1 SGHAT, CDR2 FQNNGV. This CDR3 has 14 amino acids. Trimming removed 0 bases from V and 4 bases from J, with 9 bases in between. This CDR3 reads CASSLDQASYGYTF. The CDR3 bases are TGTGCCAGCAGCTTAGATCAGGCTTCCTATGGCTACACCTTC.

This CDR3 reads CASRTGGQSNQPQHF. The CDR3 DNA follows: TGTGCCAGCAGAACAGGGGGCCAGAGCAATCAGCCCCAGCATTTT. The chain has TRBV27 and TRBJ1-5; TRBD1 aligns across 9 bases. The CDR3 runs 15 residues. From germline, CDR1 is MNHEY and CDR2 SMNVEV (reference sequence). V was clipped by 6 bases and J by 1 base; unmatched bases: 4.

The chain uses TRBV2 and TRBJ2-3; 8 nucleotides agree with TRBD1. The length of the CDR3 is 15 residues. Germline CDR1 SNHLY, CDR2 FYNNEI. V shed 5 bases and J 3 bases; nucleotides not matched to a gene: 7. The CDR3 nucleotides read TGTGCCAGCAGTATCAGGGGGCTGAGGACAGATACGCAGTATTTT. Encoded protein: CASSIRGLRTDTQYF.

The table lists this clone with a few counts. The chain employs TRBV6-5 and TRBJ2-7, with a weak D call TRBD1 (6 bases). Deletions cut 5 bases from V and 2 bases from J, with 10 bases between. CDR1 is MNHEY, CDR2 SVGAGI, per germline. This CDR3 is 13 amino acids long. CDR3 bases: TGTGCCAGCAGTCCAAGACAGGCCTACGAGCAGTACTTC. This translates into CASSPRQAYEQYF.

V is TRBV4-2 and J is TRBJ2-5; TRBD2 agrees at 12 bases. Germline CDR1 is LGHNA and CDR2 is YNFKEQ. The CDR3 has 18 amino acids. V shed 4 bases and J 5 bases; nucleotides not matched to a gene: 14. The CDR3 region is CASSPKGASGRAGETQYF. In DNA, the CDR3 is TGTGCCAGCAGCCCTAAGGGGGCTAGCGGGAGGGCCGGGGAGACCCAGTACTTC.

The chain carries TRBV5-1 and TRBJ1-2, with D uncertain. Germline V lookup: CDR1 SGHRS, CDR2 YFSETQ. The CDR3 loop spans 15 amino acids. With 6 bases removed from V and 8 bases from J, the gap between germline ends came to 23 bases. The chain's CDR3 is CASKISTIRSGGYTF. The CDR3 nucleotides are TGCGCCAGCAAAATTAGTACCATTCGGTCGGGAGGCTACACCTTC.

The chain has TRBV10-2 and TRBJ1-1; no clear D gene. Germline CDR1 reads WSHSY; CDR2 reads SAAADI. CDR3 length: 14 amino acids. V was trimmed by 3 bases and J by 4 bases, leaving 12 bases between them. CDR3 sequence: CASSDAGRTTEAFF. CDR3 DNA sequence: TGCGCCAGCAGTGATGCGGGTCGTACCACTGAAGCTTTCTTT.

V gene TRBV11-2 combines with J gene TRBJ1-4; 12 nucleotides line up with TRBD1. Losses at the gene ends were 5 bases for V and 7 bases for J; bases not matched to a gene: 8. This CDR3 contains 16 residues. Germline V gene sequence: CDR1 SGHAT, CDR2 FQNNGV. The CDR3 region is CASSPGGTGGFEKLFF. CDR3 bases: TGTGCCAGCAGCCCAGGAGGGACAGGGGGCTTTGAAAAACTGTTTTTT.

The genes are TRBV27 and TRBJ2-3, with D tentatively TRBD1 (5 bases). CDR1 is MNHEY and CDR2 is SMNVEV in the germline V gene (reference sequence). Trimming stripped 4 bases from V and 5 bases from J, with 13 bases between. CDR3 length: 14 amino acids. The CDR3 DNA is TGTGCCAGCAGTTCCTTCGCCCAGGGAGATACGCAGTATTTT. It is translated as CASSSFAQGDTQYF.

The V call is TRBV10-1, the J call TRBJ2-5; 7 bases align to TRBD1. Per the germline V gene, CDR1 is WNHNN and CDR2 is SYGVQD (reference sequence). V trimming: 0 bases; J trimming: 5 bases; junction bases outside the gene matches: 9. There are 16 residues in the CDR3. CDR3 sequence (DNA): TGCGCCAGCAGTGAGTCTCGGGACAGCCTTTCGGAGACCCAGTACTTC. It translates to CASSESRDSLSETQYF.

CDR3 in amino acids: CASSSRDRAGRNEQYF. The CDR3 region has the DNA TGTGCCAGCAGCTCCCGGGACAGGGCCGGGAGGAACGAGCAGTACTTC. The V gene is TRBV13, the J gene TRBJ2-7; 9 positions agree with TRBD1. The CDR3 covers 16 residues. Germline V gene sequence: CDR1 PRHDT, CDR2 FYEKMQ (reference sequence). V dropped 4 bases and J dropped 5; count of bases not matched to a gene: 12.

The J gene is TRBJ2-3, the V gene TRBV30; no definite D call. The CDR3 has 16 residues. Per the germline V gene, CDR1 is GTSNPN and CDR2 is SVGIG (reference sequence). Between the trimmed V and J ends, which lost 0 bases and 2 bases, there was a span of 15 bases. The CDR3 reads CAWSVLAGRYTDTQYF. DNA of the CDR3: TGTGCCTGGAGTGTACTGGCAGGAAGGTACACAGATACGCAGTATTTT.

The rearrangement uses TRBV18 and TRBJ1-2; perhaps TRBD1 as D (5 bases). The CDR3 consists of 14 residues. The germline V gene has CDR1 KGHSH and CDR2 LQKENI. Trimming left V 6 bases short and J 1 base short, with 12 bases between. CDR3: CASSPGAGNYGYTF. For the CDR3, the DNA is TGTGCCAGCTCGCCTGGGGCAGGTAACTATGGCTACACCTTC.

V usage is TRBV4-1 and J usage is TRBJ1-3; the D is unclear. CDR3 size: 15 residues. Germline loops: CDR1 MGHRA, CDR2 YSYEKL. Deletions cut 3 bases from V and 0 bases from J, with 9 bases between. DNA for the CDR3: TGCGCCAGCAGCCACGACGGGATCTCTGGAAACACCATATATTTT. This gives the protein CASSHDGISGNTIYF.

The V gene is TRBV29-1, the J gene TRBJ2-1; TRBD2 aligns across 8 bases. V lost 1 base and J lost 0; bases outside the gene matches: 2. CDR1 is SQVTM and CDR2 is ANQGSEA in the germline V gene. The CDR3 has 15 amino acids. In DNA, the CDR3 is TGCAGCGTTGAAGGGCGGGAGGCCTCCTACAATGAGCAGTTCTTC. Protein: CSVEGREASYNEQFF.

The V call is TRBV2, the J call TRBJ2-2; TRBD2 might be the D (6 bases). CDR1 is SNHLY, CDR2 FYNNEI, per germline. The CDR3 runs to 16 residues. Trimming pared 4 bases from V and 1 base from J, leaving 13 bases between. For the CDR3, the DNA is TGTGCCAGCAGTGCCACTAGCCCCCTGAACACCGGGGAGCTGTTTTTT. It codes for CASSATSPLNTGELFF. Supplemented by reference TRBV2 and TRBJ2-2, the full variable domain reads EPEVTQTPSHQVTQMGQEVILRCVPISNHLYFYWYRQILGQKVEFLVSFYNNEISEKSEIFDDQFSVERPDGSNFTLKIRSTKLEDSAMYFCASSATSPLNTGELFFGEGSRLTVL.

CDR3 region: CASSLRVTGSQETQYF. Written as DNA, the CDR3 is TGCGCCAGCAGCTTGCGAGTGACAGGCTCACAAGAGACCCAGTACTTC. The rearrangement uses TRBV5-1 and TRBJ2-5; D is possibly TRBD1 (6 bases). The V gene's germline CDR1 is SGHRS and CDR2 YFSETQ. The CDR3 spans 16 residues. V was pared by 1 base and J by 2 bases, with 15 bases between.

The chain uses TRBV4-2 and TRBJ2-7; 14 bases fit TRBD2. Per germline, CDR1 LGHNA and CDR2 YNFKEQ. CDR3 size: 24 residues. The V gene end was trimmed by 0 bases and the J gene end by 0 bases; junction bases not matched to a gene: 22. The CDR3 loop is CASSQDRRRSSGLAGEGPSYEQYF. The CDR3 DNA reads TGTGCCAGCAGCCAAGATCGGAGACGCTCCTCGGGACTAGCGGGAGAAGGGCCCTCCTACGAGCAGTACTTC.